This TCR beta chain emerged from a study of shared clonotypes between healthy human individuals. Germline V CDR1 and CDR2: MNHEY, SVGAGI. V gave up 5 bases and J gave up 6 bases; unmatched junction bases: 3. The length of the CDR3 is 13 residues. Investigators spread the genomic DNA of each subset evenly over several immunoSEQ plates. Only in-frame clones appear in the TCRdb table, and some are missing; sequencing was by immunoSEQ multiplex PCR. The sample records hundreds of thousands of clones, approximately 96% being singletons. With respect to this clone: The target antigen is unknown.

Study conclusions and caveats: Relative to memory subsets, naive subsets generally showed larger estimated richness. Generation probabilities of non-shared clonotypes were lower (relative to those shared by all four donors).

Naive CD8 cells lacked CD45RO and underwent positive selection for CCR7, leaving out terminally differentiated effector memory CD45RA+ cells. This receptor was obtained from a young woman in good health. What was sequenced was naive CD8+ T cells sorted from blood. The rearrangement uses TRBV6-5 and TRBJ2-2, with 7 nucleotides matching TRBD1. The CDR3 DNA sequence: TGTGCCAGCAGTACAGGGGATGCCGGGGAGCTGTTTTTT. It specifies CASSTGDAGELFF.